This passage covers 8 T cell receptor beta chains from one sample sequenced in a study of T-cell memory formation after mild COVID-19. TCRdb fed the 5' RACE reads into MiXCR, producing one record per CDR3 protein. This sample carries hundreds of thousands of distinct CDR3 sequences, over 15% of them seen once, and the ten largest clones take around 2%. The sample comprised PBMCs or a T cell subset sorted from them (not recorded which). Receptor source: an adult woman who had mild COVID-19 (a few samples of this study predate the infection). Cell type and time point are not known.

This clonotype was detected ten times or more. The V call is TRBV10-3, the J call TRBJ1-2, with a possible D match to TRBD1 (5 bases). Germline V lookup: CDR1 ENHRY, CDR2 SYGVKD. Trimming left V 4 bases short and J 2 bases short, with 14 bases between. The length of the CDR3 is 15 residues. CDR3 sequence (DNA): TGTGCCATCAGTGGGGGCGAATACCAAAACTATGGCTACACCTTC. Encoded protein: CAISGGEYQNYGYTF.

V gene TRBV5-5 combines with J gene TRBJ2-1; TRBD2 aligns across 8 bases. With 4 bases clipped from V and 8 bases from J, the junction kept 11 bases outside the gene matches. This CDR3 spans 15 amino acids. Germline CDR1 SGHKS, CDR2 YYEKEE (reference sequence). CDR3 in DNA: TGTGCCAGCAGCCTCCCGGGACTAGGCGGGGATGAGCAGTTCTTC. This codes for CASSLPGLGGDEQFF.

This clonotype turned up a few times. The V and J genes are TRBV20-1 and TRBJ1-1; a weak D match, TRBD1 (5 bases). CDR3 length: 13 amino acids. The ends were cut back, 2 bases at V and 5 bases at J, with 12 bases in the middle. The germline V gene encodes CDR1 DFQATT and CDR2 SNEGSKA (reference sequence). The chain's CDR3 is CSARSQGGTEAFF. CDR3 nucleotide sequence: TGCAGTGCTAGAAGCCAGGGAGGGACTGAAGCTTTCTTT.

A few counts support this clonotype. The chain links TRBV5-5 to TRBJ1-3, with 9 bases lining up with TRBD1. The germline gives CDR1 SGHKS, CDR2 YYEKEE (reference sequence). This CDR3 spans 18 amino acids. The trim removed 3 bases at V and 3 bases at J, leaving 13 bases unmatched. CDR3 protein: CASSSLSGQGMFGNTIYF. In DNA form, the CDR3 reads TGTGCCAGCAGCTCGCTCAGTGGACAGGGGATGTTTGGAAACACCATATATTTT.

CDR3 DNA: TGTGCCAGCAGGAGCGCAGGGAATCGGTATGGCTACACCTTC. Translating it yields CASRSAGNRYGYTF. The V call is TRBV27, the J call TRBJ1-2; D perhaps matches TRBD1 (5 bases). V was shortened by 6 bases and J by 5 bases, with 16 bases between the two germline ends. There are 14 residues in the CDR3. The germline V gene has CDR1 MNHEY and CDR2 SMNVEV (reference sequence).

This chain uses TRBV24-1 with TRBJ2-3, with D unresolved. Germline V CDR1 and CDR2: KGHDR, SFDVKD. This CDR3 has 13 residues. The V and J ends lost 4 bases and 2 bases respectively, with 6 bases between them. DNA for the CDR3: TGTGCCACCAGTGACGACAACACAGATACGCAGTATTTT. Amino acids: CATSDDNTDTQYF.

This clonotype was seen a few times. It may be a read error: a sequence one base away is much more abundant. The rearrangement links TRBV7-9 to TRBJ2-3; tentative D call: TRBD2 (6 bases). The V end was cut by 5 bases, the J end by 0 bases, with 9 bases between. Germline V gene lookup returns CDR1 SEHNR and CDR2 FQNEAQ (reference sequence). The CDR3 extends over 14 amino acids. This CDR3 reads CASSPGSSTDTQYF. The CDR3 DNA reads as TGTGCCAGCAGCCCCGGGAGTAGCACAGATACGCAGTATTTT.

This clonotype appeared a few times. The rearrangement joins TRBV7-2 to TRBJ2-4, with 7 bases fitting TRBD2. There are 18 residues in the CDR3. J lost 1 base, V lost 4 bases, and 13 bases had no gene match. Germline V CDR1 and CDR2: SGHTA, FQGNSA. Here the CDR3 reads CASSSPPGRAGAKNIQYF. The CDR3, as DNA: TGTGCCAGCAGCTCCCCGCCTGGGAGGGCTGGGGCCAAAAACATTCAGTACTTC.